This T cell receptor (beta chain) was documented in a study of blood T cell repertoires in COVID-19. The overall study: Italy, Spain and the United States were the sources of the convalescent and acute COVID-19 samples.

Original processing methods: It was from reference gene primer amplification that nucleated cell counts were estimated. The data were produced by immunoSEQ multiplex PCR, yet TCRdb's version contains in-frame clones alone and is incomplete. The DNA gave D and trimming, while V, J and clone size come from that table. The data show more than 300,000 clones, with more than 70% seen just once and around 6.6% held by the top ten. Only one count was recorded for this clone. CDR3 length: 15 amino acids. J was trimmed by 9 bases and V by 3 bases; bases with no gene match: 11. Per the germline V gene, CDR1 is SGHRS and CDR2 is YFSETQ.

The specimen sequenced was peripheral blood. This chain links TRBV5-1 with TRBJ2-1, with 8 bases aligning to TRBD2. The receptor's source is a man between 18 and 35 years old who had recovered from COVID-19. The CDR3 DNA reads as TGCGCCAGCAGCTCTAGACTAGCGCCCGAGGGTGAGCAGTTCTTC. As protein: CASSSRLAPEGEQFF.